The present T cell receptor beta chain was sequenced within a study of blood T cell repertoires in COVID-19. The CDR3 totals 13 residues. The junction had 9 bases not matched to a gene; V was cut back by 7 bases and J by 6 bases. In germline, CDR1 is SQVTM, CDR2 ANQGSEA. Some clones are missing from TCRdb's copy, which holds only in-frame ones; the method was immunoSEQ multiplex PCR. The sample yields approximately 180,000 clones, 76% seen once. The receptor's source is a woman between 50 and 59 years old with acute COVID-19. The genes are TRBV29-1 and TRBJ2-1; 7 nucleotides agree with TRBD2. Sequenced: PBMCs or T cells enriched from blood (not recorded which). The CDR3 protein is CSAPSGDGNEQFF. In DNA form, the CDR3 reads TGCAGCGCCCCGAGCGGGGACGGCAATGAGCAGTTCTTC.